This TCR beta chain was found in a study of blood T cell repertoires in COVID-19 (dated by TCRdb to about 2020). Notes on the research overall: The collaborator samples originated in the United States, Italy and Spain and spanned the acute and convalescent phases of COVID-19. Deeply sampled blood TCRbeta repertoires from subjects exposed to, actively infected with, or recovered from COVID-19 were included in the dataset. The prospective study material was composed of cDNA or gDNA derived from T cells, B-cell-depleted T cells, or PBMCs. Samples came from the ongoing ImmuneRACE study (first 160 participants) plus 1,254 subjects from 6 global collaborators. The repertoires were released in a freely available public database intended as a resource for research on the immune response to SARS-CoV-2. HLA class I and class II types, where available, came from metadata supplied by the sample provider rather than from assay-based typing. The sample metadata nearly always contained a de-identified subject ID, COVID-19 status, age in years and sex. What the study reported, not specific to this receptor: The amount of clinical and demographic metadata varied by source and participant and was provided uncurated.

Whole blood was collected in K2EDTA tubes by collaborating institutions according to the institutions' own protocols. For TCRbeta analysis, collaborators shipped samples in one of three forms: frozen whole blood, isolated PBMCs, or DNA extracted from either of those sample types. The CDR3 numbers 14 residues from cysteine through phenylalanine. The retained sequence is limited to the CDR3, 42 bases, with the frame set at the first base. V gives up 3 bases and J gives up 1 base, and the segment between their germline ends measures 9 bases. CDR1 and CDR2, looked up from the germline V gene (reference sequence), are LNHDA and SQIVND. TCRbeta CDR3 regions were amplified from genomic DNA by means of the immunoSEQ Assay, a bias-controlled multiplex PCR. Turning to the authors' computational methods: The number of nucleated cells in each sample was estimated from the amplification of reference gene primers within the assay. To quantify the absolute abundance of each unique TCRbeta CDR3 rearrangement, sequence reads were collapsed and filtered. Productive Simpson clonality was computed per sample as the square root of Simpson's diversity index over productive rearrangements. TCRdb's version of the immuneACCESS table is confined to in-frame rearrangements and falls short of the full clone set. An unresolved V gene accounts for under half of the shortfall where checked; the remainder is of unknown origin. Clonal size and the V and J genes are those of that table, whereas D and trimming came from the DNA. The table for this sample lists some 50,000 clones; more than 75% of them were counted only once. Roughly 15% of the sample is in the top ten clones.

A word on this clone: This receptor's antigen is unknown. It has no much larger one-base neighbor in the sample; base qualities were not kept.

This receptor was taken from a human donor in a cohort sampled during active COVID-19. Material: peripheral blood. Here the chain combines TRBV19 and TRBJ1-2, with the D segment identity uncertain. The CDR3 reads CASSILAVNYGYTF. The sequence in DNA is TGTGCCAGTAGTATCCTTGCAGTTAACTATGGCTACACCTTC.